The rows below give T cell receptor beta chains drawn from one sample of a study of T-cell memory formation after mild COVID-19. TCRdb re-analysed the 5' RACE reads in MiXCR, keeping a single row per CDR3 protein. The sample shows over 250,000 distinct CDR3 sequences, 15% to 20% of them seen only once. The sequencing input was PBMCs or a T cell subset sorted from them (not recorded which). These receptors were obtained from a man between 18 and 29 years old who had mild COVID-19 (a few samples of this study predate the infection). Cell type and time point are not known. Each CDR3 is given without its conserved first and last residue. Clone size is not always given. Where it is, it says once, few, many or a class for expanded clones.

>TRBJ2-1|TRBV9|many
ASSVDPTGYNEQF
>TRBJ2-3|TRBV5-1|-
ASSQPTGADTQY
>TRBJ1-2|TRBV24-1|-
ATSDFGSSGYT
>TRBJ1-3|TRBV6-5|few
ASRNSRFSGNTIY
>TRBJ1-4|TRBV5-5|-
ASSRYPGQLNEKLF
>TRBJ1-2|TRBV20-1|many
SASSGAGGGYT
>TRBJ1-2|TRBV7-2|-
ASSIPVGGARDYGYT
>TRBJ2-2|TRBV5-1|-
ASSLDARGRVSGELF
>TRBJ1-1|TRBV7-2|few
ASKLRGGDTEAF
>TRBJ2-1|TRBV7-9|-
ASSLPAGSREQF
>TRBJ2-3|TRBV10-3|few
AISEAPADSTDTQY
>TRBJ2-3|TRBV19|few
ASTSGDKGTDTQY
>TRBJ2-5|TRBV20-1|-
SARDPHRPRVETQY
>TRBJ2-2|TRBV12-3/TRBV12-4|few
ASSVTSGGASNTGELF
>TRBJ1-1|TRBV5-5|-
ASSLLDNTEAF
>TRBJ1-5|TRBV6-2/TRBV6-3|-
ASSYSRGEQGLYSNQPQH
>TRBJ1-5|TRBV4-1|many
ASSQLWGEGGQPQH
>TRBJ1-2|TRBV5-1|-
ASSQSGGNYGYT
>TRBJ1-5|TRBV7-2|few
ASSAGPNNQPQH
>TRBJ2-3|TRBV7-3|-
ASSLAGWTDTQY
>TRBJ1-1|TRBV12-3/TRBV12-4|few
ASSLGAVSYTEAF
>TRBJ2-5|TRBV7-9|few
ASSSLYQVETQY
>TRBJ2-1|TRBV12-3/TRBV12-4|-
ASTLSGPPVDEQF
>TRBJ2-3|TRBV7-6|-
ASSLLSGETRTDTQY
>TRBJ1-1|TRBV4-1|-
ASSHRTASFEAF
>TRBJ2-1|TRBV19|few
ASSRGVGDEQF
>TRBJ2-3|TRBV27|many
ASSKAGQGRQYTQY
>TRBJ1-1|TRBV20-1|few
SARIPVNTEAF
>TRBJ2-5|TRBV10-3|-
AIGSSLRETQY
>TRBJ1-4|TRBV20-1|-
SALHRGGKEKLF
>TRBJ2-2|TRBV4-1|-
ASSQLNTGELF
>TRBJ2-3|TRBV20-1|few
SAREAGGTDTQY
>TRBJ1-2|TRBV5-6|few
ASSLWTAYGYT
>TRBJ1-1|TRBV29-1|-
SAVGQQNTEAF
>TRBJ2-1|TRBV12-3/TRBV12-4|-
ASSLLLAGRNEQF
>TRBJ2-7|TRBV9|few
ASSVRDRPYEQY
>TRBJ1-2|TRBV7-2|few
ASSLAPTKYGYT
>TRBJ1-2|TRBV20-1|many
SATDSPYGYT
>TRBJ1-5|TRBV4-1|few
ASSQDRGRQPQH
>TRBJ2-2|TRBV7-2|-
ASSLAQGGTGELF
>TRBJ1-4|TRBV12-3/TRBV12-4|-
AVGAGDEKLF
>TRBJ1-1|TRBV5-1|few
ASSLGEASNTEAF
>TRBJ2-2|TRBV11-2|-
ASSLNHGATGELF
>TRBJ1-1|TRBV12-3/TRBV12-4|many
ASSPWGVNTEAF
>TRBJ1-5|TRBV7-6|-
ASSLTGGSKPQH
>TRBJ1-2|TRBV7-9|few
ASSLNSNYGYT
>TRBJ2-2|TRBV12-3/TRBV12-4|few
ASTGQSTGELF
>TRBJ1-2|TRBV7-2|few
ASSPRSGQVYGYT
>TRBJ2-5|TRBV6-5|many
ASSDRSRSETQY
>TRBJ2-2|TRBV20-1|-
SATRSNTGELF
>TRBJ1-1|TRBV30|few
AWSRQERTEAF
>TRBJ1-2|TRBV5-1|few
ASSFPTGSYGYT